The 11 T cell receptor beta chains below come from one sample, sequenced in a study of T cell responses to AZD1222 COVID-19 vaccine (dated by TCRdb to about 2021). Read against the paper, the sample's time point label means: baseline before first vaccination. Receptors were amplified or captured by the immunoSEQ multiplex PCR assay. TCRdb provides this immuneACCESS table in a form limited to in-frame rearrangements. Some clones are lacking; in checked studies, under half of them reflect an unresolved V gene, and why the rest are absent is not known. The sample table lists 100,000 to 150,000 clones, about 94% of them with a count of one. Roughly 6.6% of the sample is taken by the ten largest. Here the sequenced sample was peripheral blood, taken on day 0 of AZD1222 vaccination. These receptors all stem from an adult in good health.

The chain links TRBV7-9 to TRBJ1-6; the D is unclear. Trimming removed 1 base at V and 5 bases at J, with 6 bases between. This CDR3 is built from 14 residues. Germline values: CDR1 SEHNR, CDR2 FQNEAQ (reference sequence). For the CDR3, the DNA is TGTGCCAGCAGCTTAGGCATAGATAATTCACCCCTCCACTTT. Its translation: CASSLGIDNSPLHF.

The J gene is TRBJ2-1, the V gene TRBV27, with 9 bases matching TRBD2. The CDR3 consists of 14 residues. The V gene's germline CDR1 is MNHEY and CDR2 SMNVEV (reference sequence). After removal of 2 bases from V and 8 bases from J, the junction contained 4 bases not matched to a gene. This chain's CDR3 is CASSLAGGPHEQFF. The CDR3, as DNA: TGTGCCAGCAGTTTAGCGGGAGGGCCCCATGAGCAGTTCTTC.

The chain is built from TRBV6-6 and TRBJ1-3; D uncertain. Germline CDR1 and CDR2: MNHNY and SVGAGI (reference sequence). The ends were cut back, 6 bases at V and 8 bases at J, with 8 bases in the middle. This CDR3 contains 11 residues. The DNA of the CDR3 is TGTGCCAGCAGCTTAGTGGACACCATATATTTT. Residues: CASSLVDTIYF.

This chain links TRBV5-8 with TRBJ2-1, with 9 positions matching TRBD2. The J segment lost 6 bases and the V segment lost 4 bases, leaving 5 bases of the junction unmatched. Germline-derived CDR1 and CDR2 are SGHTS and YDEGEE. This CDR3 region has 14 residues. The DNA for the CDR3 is TGTGCCAGCAGCACCGGACTAGCGCCCAATGAGCAGTTCTTC. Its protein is CASSTGLAPNEQFF.

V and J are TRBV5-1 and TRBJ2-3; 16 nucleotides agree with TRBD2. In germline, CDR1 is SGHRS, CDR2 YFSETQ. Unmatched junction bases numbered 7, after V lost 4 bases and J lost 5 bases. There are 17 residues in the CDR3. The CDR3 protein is CASSGGLAGGPQDTQYF. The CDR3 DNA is TGCGCCAGCAGCGGGGGACTAGCGGGAGGGCCTCAAGATACGCAGTATTTT.

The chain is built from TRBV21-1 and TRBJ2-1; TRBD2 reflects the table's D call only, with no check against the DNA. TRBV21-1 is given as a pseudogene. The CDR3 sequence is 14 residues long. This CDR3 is CASSKGLADNEQFF. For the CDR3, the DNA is TGTGCCAGCAGCAAGGGACTAGCGGACAATGAGCAGTTCTTC.

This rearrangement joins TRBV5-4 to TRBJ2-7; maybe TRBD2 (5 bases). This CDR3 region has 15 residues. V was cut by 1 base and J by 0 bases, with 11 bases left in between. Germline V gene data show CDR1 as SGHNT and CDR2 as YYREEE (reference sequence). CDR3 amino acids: CASSLTGISSYEQYF. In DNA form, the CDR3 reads TGTGCCAGCAGCTTGACCGGGATAAGCTCCTACGAGCAGTACTTC.

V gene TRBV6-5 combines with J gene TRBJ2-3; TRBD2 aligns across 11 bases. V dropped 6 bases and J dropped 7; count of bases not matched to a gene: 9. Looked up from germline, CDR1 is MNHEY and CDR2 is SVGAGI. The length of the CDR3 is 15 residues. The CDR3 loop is CASRWKTSGTYTQYF. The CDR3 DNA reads TGTGCCAGCAGGTGGAAGACTAGCGGGACGTATACGCAGTATTTT.

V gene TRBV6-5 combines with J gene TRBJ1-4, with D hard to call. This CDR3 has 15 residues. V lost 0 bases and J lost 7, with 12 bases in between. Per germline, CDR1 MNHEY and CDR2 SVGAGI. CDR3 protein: CASSYSRRSVEKLFF. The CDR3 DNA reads TGTGCCAGCAGTTACTCGAGGAGGTCGGTTGAAAAACTGTTTTTT.

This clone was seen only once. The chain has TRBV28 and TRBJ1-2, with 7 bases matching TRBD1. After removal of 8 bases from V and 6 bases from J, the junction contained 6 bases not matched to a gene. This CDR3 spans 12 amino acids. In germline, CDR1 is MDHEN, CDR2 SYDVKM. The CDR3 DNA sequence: TGTGCCAGCTGGGAGGGGGCCAATGGCTACACCTTC. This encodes CASWEGANGYTF.

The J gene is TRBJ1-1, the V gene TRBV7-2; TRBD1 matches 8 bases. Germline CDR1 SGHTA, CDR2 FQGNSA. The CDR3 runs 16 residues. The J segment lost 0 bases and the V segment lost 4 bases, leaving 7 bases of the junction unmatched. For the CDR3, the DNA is TGTGCCAGCAGCTCTCGACAGGGGATTATGAACACTGAAGCTTTCTTT. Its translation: CASSSRQGIMNTEAFF.